The 30 T cell receptor beta chains below all came from one sample that was sequenced in a study of blood T cells in healthy people across ages. Primed by a sample-barcoded 5' primer and a J-beta primer mix, a second PCR proceeded for about 7 to 11 cycles. TCRdb analysed the 5' RACE reads with MiXCR anew, one entry per CDR3 protein. The repertoire holds around 690,000 distinct CDR3 sequences, with under 65% as singletons. The sequenced sample consisted of blood. These receptors all come from a man between 60 and 75 years old in good health.

This clonotype was found once. The chain is built from TRBV20-1 and TRBJ2-3; D perhaps matches TRBD1 (7 bases). Germline-derived CDR1 and CDR2 are DFQATT and SNEGSKA (reference sequence). The CDR3 totals 15 residues. Trimming removed 5 bases from V and 3 bases from J, with 18 bases in between. The CDR3 DNA sequence: TGCAGTGCTCCCCCAGGAGGGGGCGGAACAGATACGCAGTATTTT. Protein product: CSAPPGGGGTDTQYF.

A few counts support this clonotype. The V and J genes are TRBV5-1 and TRBJ2-2; D uncertain. Germline V CDR1 and CDR2: SGHRS, YFSETQ. V was cut by 1 base and J by 6 bases, with 7 bases left in between. The CDR3 is made up of 13 amino acids. The CDR3 loop is CASSLSDSGELFF. CDR3 bases: TGCGCCAGCAGCTTGAGCGACTCCGGGGAGCTGTTTTTT.

The rearrangement uses TRBV5-1 and TRBJ1-4, with 7 bases that match TRBD1. CDR3 length: 14 residues. V trimming: 4 bases; J trimming: 3 bases; junction bases outside the gene matches: 3. The germline V gene encodes CDR1 SGHRS and CDR2 YFSETQ. In DNA form, the CDR3 reads TGCGCCAGCAGCGCGGGACAGCCTAATGAAAAACTGTTTTTT. Amino acids: CASSAGQPNEKLFF.

CDR3 sequence (DNA): TGTGCCAGCGGGTTGGGAGGGAACGACGGGGATACGCAGTATTTT. Amino acids: CASGLGGNDGDTQYF. The chain links TRBV7-2 to TRBJ2-3; 7 nucleotides line up with TRBD2. This CDR3 has 15 amino acids. Germline lookup yields CDR1 SGHTA and CDR2 FQGNSA. V lost 8 bases to trimming and J lost 6 bases; unmatched junction nucleotides: 14.

This clonotype was recorded a few times. CDR3 sequence reads: CASSPKGFADRGYEQYF. The CDR3 coding sequence is TGCGCCAGCAGCCCGAAGGGATTTGCGGACAGGGGCTACGAGCAGTACTTC. The rearrangement joins TRBV5-1 to TRBJ2-5; 9 nucleotides align to TRBD1. The J call may be wrong; the DNA end is better matched by TRBJ2-7. The length of the CDR3 is 17 residues. The germline CDR1 and CDR2 sequences are SGHRS and YFSETQ.

This clonotype came up a few times. This chain links TRBV18 with TRBJ2-7; 7 bases map to TRBD2. V shed 6 bases and J 3 bases; nucleotides not matched to a gene: 11. The CDR3 runs 15 residues. CDR1 KGHSH and CDR2 LQKENI come from the germline V gene. The DNA of the CDR3 is TGTGCCAGCTCCCATCCCGAGCGGGGTTTCTACGAGCAGTACTTC. The encoded protein is CASSHPERGFYEQYF.

At least ten counts were recorded for this clonotype. The chain is built from TRBV12-3 or TRBV12-4 and TRBJ1-2; 8 bases match TRBD1. The CDR3 length is 14 residues. V lost 6 bases, J lost 6 bases, and 9 bases stayed unmatched. The CDR3 DNA follows: TGTGCCAGCAGATACGGACAGGGAATGGATGGCTACACCTTC. Translating gives CASRYGQGMDGYTF.

The CDR3 bases are TGTGCCAGCAGCTTATTAGGACAGGGGGCAGCATACGAGCAGTACTTC. Translating gives CASSLLGQGAAYEQYF. V is TRBV5-5 and J is TRBJ2-7; TRBD1 aligns across 11 bases. The CDR3 contains 16 residues. Unmatched junction bases numbered 8, after V lost 2 bases and J lost 4 bases. CDR1 is SGHKS and CDR2 is YYEKEE in the germline V gene (reference sequence).

This rearrangement joins TRBV10-3 to TRBJ1-6; the match to TRBD1 covers 7 bases. The V segment lost 4 bases and the J segment 9 bases; nucleotides outside the gene matches: 6. The CDR3 loop spans 14 amino acids. Germline CDR1 and CDR2: ENHRY and SYGVKD. DNA for the CDR3: TGTGCCATCAGTGGGGGACAGTTTGTTTCACCCCTCCACTTT. Translating it yields CAISGGQFVSPLHF.

The chain has TRBV5-1 and TRBJ2-1; weak D call: TRBD2 (6 bases). V shed 0 bases and J shed 9 bases, with 13 bases lying between them. Germline V CDR1 and CDR2: SGHRS, YFSETQ. The CDR3 covers 14 residues. The CDR3 spells CASSLGGATAEQFF. In DNA form, the CDR3 reads TGCGCCAGCAGCTTGGGCGGGGCGACCGCTGAGCAGTTCTTC.

A few counts support this clonotype. The gene calls are TRBV20-1 and TRBJ2-5; D tentatively fits TRBD1 or TRBD2 (5 bases each). Between the trimmed V and J ends, which lost 5 bases and 2 bases, there was a span of 12 bases. The CDR3 runs 13 residues. In germline, CDR1 is DFQATT, CDR2 SNEGSKA (reference sequence). CDR3 loop: CSAPAWGQETQYF. Here the CDR3 DNA reads TGCAGTGCTCCTGCCTGGGGGCAAGAGACCCAGTACTTC.

The chain carries TRBV6-2 or TRBV6-3 and TRBJ1-5; maybe TRBD1 (6 bases). Trimming shortened V by 8 bases and J by 0 bases, and 14 bases separated the two germline ends. The CDR3 spans 15 residues. Germline V lookup: CDR1 MNHEY, CDR2 SVGEGT. The CDR3, as DNA: TGTGCCAGCCAAAAGGGGGGTTATAGCAATCAGCCCCAGCATTTT. Its protein product is CASQKGGYSNQPQHF.

This chain joins TRBV12-3 or TRBV12-4 and TRBJ1-2, with a weak D call TRBD1 (5 bases). Trimming cost V 3 bases and J 8 bases, with 19 bases left between them. This CDR3 comprises 15 residues. The CDR3: CASSLTATGLRGYTF. The CDR3 coding sequence is TGTGCCAGCAGTTTGACAGCCACTGGGCTGCGGGGCTACACCTTC.

In this sample, this clonotype turned up a few times. The rearrangement links TRBV18 to TRBJ1-1; D call uncertain. The germline V and J ends were trimmed by 3 bases and 1 base, with 15 bases remaining between them. CDR3 length equals 16 residues. Per germline, CDR1 KGHSH and CDR2 LQKENI. The CDR3 loop reads CASSPFERVANTEAFF. The DNA of the CDR3 is TGTGCCAGCTCACCTTTTGAGAGGGTGGCGAACACTGAAGCTTTCTTT.

The chain employs TRBV12-3 or TRBV12-4 and TRBJ2-1, with D uncertain. Trimming pared 3 bases from V and 10 bases from J, leaving 10 bases between. This CDR3 is built from 12 residues. Here the CDR3 DNA reads TGTGCCAGCAGTTTCCCGCACCTCGAGCAGTTCTTC. Protein sequence: CASSFPHLEQFF.

The J gene is TRBJ1-4, the V gene TRBV27; D is undetermined. CDR3 length: 15 amino acids. The germline gives CDR1 MNHEY, CDR2 SMNVEV (reference sequence). The ends were cut back, 4 bases at V and 5 bases at J, with 14 bases in the middle. CDR3 sequence (DNA): TGTGCCAGCAGTTCATTCGACGGGATAAATGAAAAACTGTTTTTT. It yields the protein CASSSFDGINEKLFF.

The chain carries TRBV5-1 and TRBJ2-1, with 7 bases fitting TRBD2. The germline V gene has CDR1 SGHRS and CDR2 YFSETQ. This CDR3 contains 18 residues. J lost 4 bases, V lost 2 bases, and 15 bases had no gene match. The CDR3 region is CASSFWVPSLRGYNEQFF. Written as DNA, the CDR3 is TGCGCCAGCAGCTTTTGGGTCCCATCTTTGCGGGGGTACAATGAGCAGTTCTTC.

This sequence joins TRBV7-9 and TRBJ2-4; a possible D gene is TRBD1 (5 bases). The J call may be wrong; the DNA end is better matched by TRBJ2-7. The CDR3 loop spans 15 amino acids. Per the germline V gene, CDR1 is SEHNR and CDR2 is FQNEAQ (reference sequence). CDR3 amino acids: CASSLTGQGTHEQYF. The CDR3 nucleotides read TGTGCCAGCAGCTTAACGGGCCAGGGTACCCACGAGCAGTACTTC.

This clonotype has only a few counts. The V gene is TRBV6-6, the J gene TRBJ2-6, with D possibly matching TRBD1 (6 bases). Trimming removed 0 bases at V and 2 bases at J, with 11 bases between. The CDR3 contains 17 residues. Germline CDR1 and CDR2: MNHNY and SVGAGI (reference sequence). DNA for the CDR3: TGTGCCAGCAGTTACTCGACGGCAGGGGCTGGGGCCAACGTCCTGACTTTC. Protein sequence: CASSYSTAGAGANVLTF.

The V call is TRBV5-5, the J call TRBJ2-5; D is tentatively TRBD1 or TRBD2 (5 bases each). Germline V gene lookup returns CDR1 SGHKS and CDR2 YYEKEE (reference sequence). V was trimmed by 3 bases and J by 5 bases, leaving 11 bases between them. This CDR3 is 13 amino acids long. The CDR3 DNA reads as TGTGCCAGCAGCTCGGGACGGCCTGAGACCCAGTACTTC. It specifies CASSSGRPETQYF. Full variable domain (outside the CDR3, taken from reference TRBV5-5 and TRBJ2-5): DAGVTQSPTHLIKTRGQQVTLRCSPISGHKSVSWYQQVLGQGPQFIFQYYEKEERGRGNFPDRFSARQFPNYSSELNVNALLLGDSALYLCASSSGRPETQYFGPGTRLLVL.

This sequence joins TRBV6-5 and TRBJ2-6; no reliable D call. Germline lookup yields CDR1 MNHEY and CDR2 SVGAGI. V lost 2 bases to trimming and J lost 0 bases, with 14 bases between them. The CDR3 loop spans 18 amino acids. CDR3 coding DNA: TGTGCCAGCAGTTACCGATGGACGGCCAGCTCTGGGGCCAACGTCCTGACTTTC. This gives the protein CASSYRWTASSGANVLTF.

The chain joins TRBV20-1 to TRBJ2-5, with TRBD2 matching 15 bases. Germline CDR1 is DFQATT and CDR2 is SNEGSKA (reference sequence). This CDR3 is 16 amino acids long. V gave up 6 bases and J gave up 3 bases; unmatched junction bases: 8. As DNA, the CDR3 is TGCAGTGCCGGACTAGCGGGGGGGGTATTTAAAGAGACCCAGTACTTC. Translating it yields CSAGLAGGVFKETQYF.

The V call is TRBV4-2, the J call TRBJ2-3; 8 bases fit TRBD2. Trimming took 0 bases from V and 2 from J; bases not matched to a gene: 10. The CDR3 runs to 18 residues. Germline V gene data show CDR1 as LGHNA and CDR2 as YNFKEQ. In nucleotides, the CDR3 is TGTGCCAGCAGCCAAGAGGTGGGGCGGGGGGCACCCACAGATACGCAGTATTTT. Protein: CASSQEVGRGAPTDTQYF.

This sequence joins TRBV5-5 and TRBJ2-1, with D perhaps matching TRBD1 (7 bases). Matching the DNA end better, TRBJ2-7 makes the J call doubtful. Germline V lookup: CDR1 SGHKS, CDR2 YYEKEE (reference sequence). The CDR3 length is 15 residues. CDR3 nucleotide sequence: TGTGCCAGCAGTTTCGAGACAGGGACTTACAATGAGCAGTACTTC. As protein: CASSFETGTYNEQYF.

This clonotype has just a few counts. The V and J genes are TRBV5-1 and TRBJ1-2; TRBD1 matches at 7 bases. Germline V gene data show CDR1 as SGHRS and CDR2 as YFSETQ. The CDR3 has 14 amino acids. V shed 4 bases, J shed 2 bases, and the junction held 5 bases outside the gene matches. CDR3 amino acids: CASSDPGQNYGYTF. CDR3 bases: TGCGCCAGCAGCGATCCGGGACAGAACTATGGCTACACCTTC.

This chain joins TRBV4-1 and TRBJ2-5; a weak D match, TRBD1 (6 bases). Germline V gives CDR1 MGHRA, CDR2 YSYEKL. Trimming took off 8 bases at V and 5 bases at J, with 15 bases between the two ends. This CDR3 has 13 amino acids. CDR3: CASRDILRETQYF. As DNA, the CDR3 is TGCGCCAGCCGGGACATCCTTAGGGAGACCCAGTACTTC.

This clonotype occurred many times. This rearrangement joins TRBV7-2 to TRBJ2-5; 9 bases agree with TRBD1. The CDR3 spans 15 residues. The trim removed 5 bases at V and 5 bases at J, leaving 9 bases unmatched. Germline V gene lookup returns CDR1 SGHTA and CDR2 FQGNSA. The CDR3 bases are TGTGCCAGCAGCCTAGGGACAGGGAAGGCGGAGACCCAGTACTTC. Its translation is CASSLGTGKAETQYF.

The chain has TRBV12-3 or TRBV12-4 and TRBJ1-5; unclear D gene. This CDR3 spans 15 amino acids. With 2 bases removed from V and 8 bases from J, the gap between germline ends came to 16 bases. DNA for the CDR3: TGTGCCAGCAGTTTATTCCGGGCCGCTCCGGAGCCCCAGCATTTT. As protein: CASSLFRAAPEPQHF.

The chain joins TRBV21-1 to TRBJ1-5. TRBV21-1 is a pseudogene. The CDR3 loop spans 15 amino acids. Here the CDR3 reads CASSNRRGYNQPQHF. The DNA of the CDR3 is TGTGCCAGCAGCAACAGAAGAGGATACAATCAGCCCCAGCATTTT.

The sample holds a few counts of this clonotype. The J gene is TRBJ1-4, the V gene TRBV7-2, with 7 bases fitting TRBD1. Germline-derived CDR1 and CDR2 are SGHTA and FQGNSA. V dropped 4 bases and J dropped 5; count of bases not matched to a gene: 7. The CDR3 runs 15 residues. In DNA, the CDR3 is TGTGCCAGCAGCTGGATCGGGGGACAGAATGAAAAACTGTTTTTT. Its translation: CASSWIGGQNEKLFF.